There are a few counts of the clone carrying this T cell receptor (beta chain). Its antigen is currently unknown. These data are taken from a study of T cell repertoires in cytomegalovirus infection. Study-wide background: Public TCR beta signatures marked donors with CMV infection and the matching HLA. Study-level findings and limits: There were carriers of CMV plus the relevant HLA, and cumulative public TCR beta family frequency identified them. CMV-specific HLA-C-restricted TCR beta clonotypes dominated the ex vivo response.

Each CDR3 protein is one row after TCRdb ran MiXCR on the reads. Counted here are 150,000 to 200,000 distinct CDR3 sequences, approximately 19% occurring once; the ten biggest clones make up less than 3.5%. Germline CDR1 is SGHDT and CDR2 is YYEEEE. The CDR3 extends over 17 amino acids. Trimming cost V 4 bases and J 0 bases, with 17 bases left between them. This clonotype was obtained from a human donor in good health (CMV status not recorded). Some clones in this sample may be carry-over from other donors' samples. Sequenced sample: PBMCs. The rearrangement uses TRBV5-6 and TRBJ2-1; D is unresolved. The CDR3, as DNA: TGTGCCAGCAGCGGATTACTAAGCGAGAGCTCCTACAATGAGCAGTTCTTC. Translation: CASSGLLSESSYNEQFF.